This T cell receptor (beta chain) was captured in a study of human T cells and chemical hapten exposure. At the level of the study: Sensitizing treatment utilized 2% DPC over an approximately 2 cm by approximately 2 cm portion of upper inner arm skin. Application of 0.01% DPC to the upper back was done by patch test, with a reading at 6 days.

The time point here: patch test 2, 6 weeks after DPC sensitization. Treatment in this sample: therapeutic diphenylcyclopropenone sensitization with weekly scalp DPC. Unfractionated whole blood was the source of the extracted total RNA. Study-wide results and limits: The donors suffered from alopecia, so their immune response may not match that of healthy people.

The CDR3 has 16 residues. J lost 4 bases, V lost 3 bases, and 5 bases had no gene match. From germline, CDR1 is LGHDT and CDR2 YNNKEL (reference sequence). Each CDR3 protein gets one entry after TCRdb re-called the RACE reads with MiXCR. This sample has around 99,000 distinct CDR3 sequences, with roughly a tenth found just once. This clonotype was recorded many times. Its matching antigen is unknown. The receptor was isolated from a woman aged 40 to 50 with alopecia areata. Some clones in this sample may be carry-over from other donors' samples. The sequencing used whole blood, collected in connection with sensitization to the hapten diphenylcyclopropenone (DPC). This chain uses TRBV3-1 with TRBJ2-3; 12 bases line up with TRBD2. CDR3 protein: CASSHLLAGGADTQYF. The CDR3 nucleotides read TGTGCCAGCAGCCACCTACTAGCGGGGGGTGCAGATACGCAGTATTTT.